The clone carrying this T cell receptor (beta chain) showed up just a few times. Other DNA sequences in the same sample also yield this CDR3. CDR3 size: 12 residues. The V gene end was trimmed by 4 bases and the J gene end by 4 bases; junction bases not matched to a gene: 1. The germline CDR1 and CDR2 sequences are LGHNA and YNFKEQ. This sample is drawn from a study of blood T cell repertoires in COVID-19. The repertoire was sequenced with immunoSEQ multiplex PCR; TCRdb's copy has only in-frame clones and lacks some. The repertoire consists of some 70,000 clones, with roughly 79% occurring once and the leading ten covering roughly 20%.

This clonotype was obtained from a woman in her 70s with acute or convalescent COVID-19. The sequenced material came from peripheral blood. V is TRBV4-2 and J is TRBJ2-7; TRBD1 matches at 7 bases. CDR3 DNA: TGTGCCAGCAGCCGACAGGGTTACGAGCAGTACTTC. This sequence encodes CASSRQGYEQYF.